Each of the 13 T cell receptor beta chains below was sequenced from the same sample in a study of post-analysis software for immune sequencing data. Whole-study findings and limits: Five or six TRBV segments, TRBV5-6, TRBV5-1 and TRBV20-1 among them, were found more frequent in patients than controls.

The antigens these receptors bind are not known. The TCR beta cDNA libraries carried unique molecular identifiers. TCRdb called the PCR reads again in MiXCR, with one record for every CDR3 protein. The table includes about 430,000 distinct CDR3 sequences, about 39% detected once. The sample consisted of blood. The origin of the receptors is a girl aged 2-10 years with multiple sclerosis.

This chain connects TRBV7-9 to TRBJ2-5; D is possibly TRBD1 (6 bases). The DNA end is a closer match to TRBJ2-7, so the J assignment may be wrong. CDR3 length equals 13 residues. Looked up from germline, CDR1 is SEHNR and CDR2 is FQNEAQ (reference sequence). The CDR3 bases are TGTGCCAGCAGCTACATACAGGGATCCGAGCAGTACTTC. Protein product: CASSYIQGSEQYF.

The chain employs TRBV4-1 and TRBJ2-7; D is possibly TRBD1 (6 bases). Germline assignment: CDR1 MGHRA and CDR2 YSYEKL. CDR3 size: 15 residues. Trimming took 0 bases from V and 2 from J, leaving 11 bases between them. CDR3 sequence: CASSQEYNRAYEQYF. The CDR3 bases are TGCGCCAGCAGCCAAGAATATAACAGGGCCTACGAGCAGTACTTC.

The chain joins TRBV4-3 to TRBJ1-2; D is uncertain. CDR1 is LGHNA, CDR2 YSLEER, per germline. The CDR3 consists of 18 residues. V dropped 1 base and J dropped 6 bases, with 24 bases sitting between them. The CDR3 nucleotides are TGCGCCAGCAGCCAAGCGGGAGGTTTGGCGGTATCGGAGAATGGCTACACCTTC. Protein sequence: CASSQAGGLAVSENGYTF.

This clonotype was found a few times. J is TRBJ2-1 and V is TRBV12-5; D is unresolved. The CDR3 totals 16 residues. The germline CDR1 and CDR2 sequences are LGHNT and FRNRAP. Trimming took 6 bases from V and 3 from J, leaving 18 bases between them. As DNA, the CDR3 is TGTGCTAGTGGGGACGCCCGAAAAGTAAACTACAATGAGCAGTTCTTC. It translates to CASGDARKVNYNEQFF.

The chain uses TRBV20-1 and TRBJ2-1; 7 nucleotides line up with TRBD2. V lost 6 bases, J lost 4 bases, and 12 bases stayed unmatched. Germline V gene lookup returns CDR1 DFQATT and CDR2 SNEGSKA (reference sequence). This CDR3 region has 15 residues. CDR3 loop: CSAKKREGRYNEQFF. Written as DNA, the CDR3 is TGCAGTGCAAAAAAGAGGGAGGGCCGATACAATGAGCAGTTCTTC.

This clonotype was counted a few times. The chain is built from TRBV28 and TRBJ1-6; no clear D gene. The CDR3 runs 17 residues. Germline values: CDR1 MDHEN, CDR2 SYDVKM. V dropped 1 base and J dropped 5 bases, with 15 bases sitting between them. The CDR3 loop is CASSLSSGSGHNSPLHF. The CDR3 region has the DNA TGTGCCAGCAGTTTATCAAGCGGATCGGGCCATAATTCACCCCTCCACTTT. Filled out from reference TRBV28 and TRBJ1-6, the complete variable domain reads DVKVTQSSRYLVKRTGEKVFLECVQDMDHENMFWYRQDPGLGLRLIYFSYDVKMKEKGDIPEGYSVSREKKERFSLILESASTNQTSMYLCASSLSSGSGHNSPLHFGNGTRLTVT.

V usage is TRBV6-6 and J usage is TRBJ2-1, with D perhaps matching TRBD1 or TRBD2 (5 bases each). This CDR3 has 16 amino acids. Germline V gene data show CDR1 as MNHNY and CDR2 as SVGAGI (reference sequence). Trimming left V 2 bases short and J 4 bases short, with 15 bases between. The CDR3 coding sequence is TGTGCCAGCAGTTACGGCCCCGGGACGAATTACAATGAGCAGTTCTTC. This translates into CASSYGPGTNYNEQFF.

V is TRBV4-2 and J is TRBJ2-1; D gene uncertain. The CDR3 is 13 residues long. The ends were cut back, 2 bases at V and 5 bases at J, with 7 bases in the middle. Germline lookup yields CDR1 LGHNA and CDR2 YNFKEQ. CDR3 DNA sequence: TGTGCCAGCAGCCAACTAGGGAACAATGAGCAGTTCTTC. As protein: CASSQLGNNEQFF.

The V gene is TRBV29-1, the J gene TRBJ2-5; D call uncertain. Between the trimmed V and J ends, which lost 7 bases and 7 bases, there was a span of 19 bases. Germline-derived CDR1 and CDR2 are SQVTM and ANQGSEA. The CDR3 extends over 13 amino acids. CDR3 residues: CSARVLSGATQYF. CDR3 DNA sequence: TGCAGCGCTCGGGTCTTAAGTGGTGCGACCCAGTACTTC. Drawing the rest from reference TRBV29-1 and TRBJ2-5, the complete variable domain is SAVISQKPSRDICQRGTSLTIQCQVDSQVTMMFWYRQQPGQSLTLIATANQGSEATYESGFVIDKFPISRPNLTFSTLTVSNMSPEDSSIYLCSARVLSGATQYFGPGTRLLVL.

The chain recombines TRBV7-2 with TRBJ2-3; perhaps TRBD2 as D (6 bases). Trimming stripped 1 base from V and 3 bases from J, with 14 bases between. The CDR3 extends over 16 amino acids. Germline values: CDR1 SGHTA, CDR2 FQGNSA. CDR3 sequence (DNA): TGTGCCAGCAGCTTAGTCGGGGGAGGAGCGACAGATACGCAGTATTTT. It encodes CASSLVGGGATDTQYF.

V and J are TRBV6-2 or TRBV6-3 and TRBJ1-6; possible D gene TRBD1, 6 bases. Between the trimmed V and J ends, which lost 0 bases and 9 bases, there was a span of 12 bases. CDR1 and CDR2 from the germline V gene are MNHEY and SVGEGT. The CDR3 has 15 residues. The CDR3 region is CASSYSRGGRSPLHF. The CDR3 region has the DNA TGTGCCAGCAGTTACTCGAGGGGGGGCCGTTCACCCCTCCACTTT.

This chain connects TRBV20-1 to TRBJ2-3; tentative D call: TRBD1 (5 bases). Germline CDR1 and CDR2: DFQATT and SNEGSKA (reference sequence). V lost 6 bases, J lost 3 bases, and 7 bases lay in between. This CDR3 has 11 amino acids. This CDR3 reads CSARQTDTQYF. CDR3 nucleotide sequence: TGCAGTGCCCGACAGACAGATACGCAGTATTTT.

The V and J genes are TRBV12-3 or TRBV12-4 and TRBJ2-4; D gene ambiguous. The tail of the sequence fits TRBJ2-7 better, so the J call may be wrong. The CDR3 runs 15 residues. CDR3: CASSLTILSGYEQYF. CDR3 DNA: TGTGCCAGCAGTTTAACGATCCTATCGGGCTACGAGCAGTACTTC.